This T cell receptor (beta chain) is from a study of blood T cell repertoires in COVID-19. Study information: Whether acute or convalescent, the COVID-19 samples came from the United States, Italy and Spain. From T cells, B-cell-depleted T cells, or PBMCs came the material, which was cDNA or gDNA.

Original analysis: Amplifying reference gene primers gave estimates of nucleated cell counts. Clones were sequenced by immunoSEQ multiplex PCR, and TCRdb holds only the in-frame ones, with some missing. V, J and clone size are taken as reported in that table, and D and trimming were inferred from the DNA itself. Here the sample spans 150,000 to 200,000 clones, about 89% being singletons. CDR3 size: 13 residues. V dropped 5 bases and J dropped 3; count of bases not matched to a gene: 4. Looked up from germline, CDR1 is SGHDN and CDR2 is FVKESK. The sequenced sample consisted of peripheral blood. The rearrangement joins TRBV14 to TRBJ2-7; 7 bases are a match to TRBD2. The source of this sequence is a young man who had recovered from COVID-19. The CDR3 nucleotides are TGTGCCAGCAGCTCCCGGGACTACTACGAGCAGTACTTC. Translated: CASSSRDYYEQYF.